The 5 T cell receptor beta chains reported below all come from one sample, sequenced in a study of CD8+ T cells in alopecia areata. The sample's treatment: oral pan-JAK inhibitor, 5-10 mg twice daily. Once RNA had been extracted, it was reverse transcribed into cDNA to act as the sequencing template. Assay used: immunoSEQ multiplex PCR; TCRdb lists only in-frame clones, some missing. The sample records some 240,000 clones, 50% to 70% being singletons. The sample here was CD4+ T cells sorted from blood, taken at week 4, from a patient treated with tofacitinib. These receptor sequences come from a human donor with alopecia areata.

The chain joins TRBV4-1 to TRBJ2-3; D is unresolved. This CDR3 contains 16 residues. The V gene's germline CDR1 is MGHRA and CDR2 YSYEKL. V was clipped by 0 bases and J by 1 base, with 11 bases between them. The CDR3 reads CASSQDFSSRTDTQYF. The CDR3 DNA sequence: TGCGCCAGCAGCCAAGATTTTAGCAGCCGCACAGATACGCAGTATTTT.

The chain links TRBV5-1 to TRBJ2-5; maybe TRBD2 (5 bases). Germline V gene lookup returns CDR1 SGHRS and CDR2 YFSETQ. V lost 0 bases and J 5 bases, leaving 8 bases between the germline ends. This CDR3 has 13 amino acids. The CDR3 is CASSLVQRETQYF. The CDR3 region has the DNA TGCGCCAGCAGCTTGGTTCAGCGGGAGACCCAGTACTTC.

The CDR3 protein is CASSEEQGTTEAFF. CDR3 DNA: TGTGCCAGCAGTGAAGAACAGGGTACCACTGAAGCTTTCTTT. The rearrangement uses TRBV6-1 and TRBJ1-1; D may be TRBD1 (6 bases). Germline-derived CDR1 and CDR2 are MNHNS and SASEGT. Trimming took 1 base from V and 4 from J, leaving 10 bases between them. The CDR3 is 14 residues long.

This clone was observed a handful of times. The rearrangement links TRBV15 to TRBJ1-4; TRBD1 might be the D (5 bases). Germline-derived CDR1 and CDR2 are LNHNV and YYDKDF (reference sequence). CDR3 length: 16 residues. V was shortened by 3 bases and J by 10 bases, with 21 bases between the two germline ends. The CDR3 DNA reads as TGTGCCACCAGCAGGACTCAACAGGAGGTGGTCGGAAAACTGTTTTTT. Its translation is CATSRTQQEVVGKLFF.

V is TRBV7-2 and J is TRBJ2-1, with 7 positions matching TRBD2. Germline V gene lookup returns CDR1 SGHTA and CDR2 FQGNSA. This CDR3 is built from 14 residues. J gave up 3 bases and V 7 bases, and 6 bases lay outside the gene matches. CDR3 coding DNA: TGTGCCAGCACCCGGGTAGCGGGCTACAATGAGCAGTTCTTC. Residues: CASTRVAGYNEQFF.